The rows below give T cell receptor beta chains drawn from one sample of a study of T cell responses to AZD1222 COVID-19 vaccine. Libraries were prepared by immunoSEQ multiplex PCR; TCRdb keeps only in-frame clonotypes and omits some of them. The sample includes approximately 120,000 clones, approximately 91% seen only once; the top ten take 7.5%. The specimen was peripheral blood, collected on day 0 of AZD1222 vaccination. Receptor source: an adult in good health. The CDR3 runs from the conserved cysteine through the conserved F or W. D genes are given only for firm matches. The size of a clone is reported for some rows only, either as once, few or many, or as a class for expanded clones.

TRBD2 | TRBJ2-1 | TRBV2 | - | CASSEALTSGNEQFF | TGTGCCAGCAGTGAAGCCCTCACTAGCGGCAATGAGCAGTTCTTC
TRBD1 | TRBJ1-5 | TRBV4-3 | once | CASSLRTGNQPQHF | TGCGCCAGCAGCTTGCGGACAGGGAATCAGCCCCAGCATTTT
- | TRBJ1-2 | TRBV20-1 | - | CSARSDYGYTF | TGCAGTGCTAGATCCGACTATGGCTACACCTTC
- | TRBJ2-7 | TRBV2 | - | CASSDPPGETYEQYF | TGTGCCAGCAGCGATCCTCCTGGGGAAACCTACGAGCAGTACTTC
- | TRBJ2-7 | TRBV4-1 | - | CASGDRYEQYF | TGCGCCAGCGGGGATCGCTACGAGCAGTACTTC
- | TRBJ1-2 | TRBV30 | - | CAWTDSGVYGYTF | TGTGCCTGGACTGACAGCGGTGTCTATGGCTACACCTTC
- | TRBJ1-5 | TRBV27 | few | CASSKGRDQPQHF | TGTGCCAGCAGCAAAGGACGGGATCAGCCCCAGCATTTT
- | TRBJ1-3 | TRBV7-6 | - | CASSARVAGNTIYF | TGTGCCAGCAGCGCCAGGGTTGCTGGAAACACCATATATTTT
- | TRBJ1-1 | TRBV19 | - | CASMRHTEAFF | TGTGCCAGTATGCGGCACACTGAAGCTTTCTTT
TRBD2 | TRBJ2-7 | TRBV18 | - | CASSPPVFQRGGPYEQYF | TGTGCCAGCTCACCACCGGTTTTTCAGCGGGGGGGACCCTACGAGCAGTACTTC
- | TRBJ1-5 | TRBV10-1 | - | CASSEGNQPQHF | TGCGCCAGCAGTGAGGGAAATCAGCCCCAGCATTTT
- | TRBJ1-2 | TRBV5-5 | few | CASSLQGDYGYTF | TGTGCCAGCAGCTTGCAGGGCGACTATGGCTACACCTTC
TRBD1 | TRBJ2-5 | TRBV5-1 | - | CASSLQQGGETQYF | TGCGCCAGCAGCTTGCAACAGGGGGGTGAGACCCAGTACTTC
- | TRBJ1-4 | TRBV30 | - | CAWSVRGGEKLFF | TGTGCCTGGAGTGTAAGGGGGGGAGAAAAACTGTTTTTT
- | TRBJ1-4 | TRBV18 | - | CASSAPGPTNEKLFF | TGTGCCAGCTCAGCGCCAGGGCCAACTAATGAAAAACTGTTTTTT
- | TRBJ2-3 | TRBV7-9 | few | CASARYGTDTQYF | TGTGCCAGCGCGAGGTACGGCACAGATACGCAGTATTTT
- | TRBJ1-4 | TRBV5-6 | - | CASSLDPGTNEKLFF | TGTGCCAGCAGCTTGGATCCAGGGACTAATGAAAAACTGTTTTTT
- | TRBJ2-7 | TRBV10-1 | - | CASSESTGAGGYEQYF | TGCGCCAGCAGTGAGTCGACGGGGGCTGGAGGCTACGAGCAGTACTTC
- | TRBJ1-5 | TRBV27 | once | CASSSPGNNQPQHF | TGTGCCAGCTCAAGTCCGGGGAACAATCAGCCCCAGCATTTT
- | TRBJ1-5 | TRBV18 | - | CASSSFSGEGQPQHF | TGTGCCAGCTCAAGTTTCTCAGGGGAGGGCCAGCCCCAGCATTTT
- | TRBJ2-5 | TRBV19 | - | CASSIGSQKYQETQYF | TGTGCCAGTAGTATTGGGAGTCAGAAGTACCAAGAGACCCAGTACTTC
TRBD2 | TRBJ2-1 | TRBV7-2 | - | CASSFREGTYNEQFF | TGTGCCAGCAGCTTCAGGGAGGGGACCTACAATGAGCAGTTCTTC
TRBD2 | TRBJ2-1 | TRBV7-3 | - | CASSLGTSGYNEQFF | TGTGCCAGCAGCTTGGGGACTAGCGGATACAATGAGCAGTTCTTC
- | TRBJ1-1 | TRBV14 | - | CASSRQPNTEAFF | TGTGCCAGCAGCCGACAGCCGAACACTGAAGCTTTCTTT
TRBD2 | TRBJ2-1 | TRBV27 | - | CASSSQASGRADREQFF | TGTGCCAGCAGTTCTCAGGCTAGCGGGAGGGCCGATCGGGAGCAGTTCTTC
- | TRBJ2-2 | TRBV5-1 | - | CASRLGSQGTGELFF | TGCGCCAGCAGGCTTGGGTCGCAGGGAACCGGGGAGCTGTTTTTT
TRBD2 | TRBJ2-7 | TRBV19 | - | CASSIPKPSGEDYEQYF | TGTGCCAGTAGTATCCCGAAGCCTAGCGGGGAAGACTACGAGCAGTACTTC
- | TRBJ1-3 | TRBV7-6 | - | CASSLEASSGNTIYF | TGTGCCAGCAGCTTAGAGGCAAGCTCTGGAAACACCATATATTTT
- | TRBJ1-5 | TRBV2 | - | CASSPSGHQPQHF | TGTGCCAGCAGTCCATCGGGTCATCAGCCCCAGCATTTT
- | TRBJ1-1 | TRBV18 | - | CASSPLVGDTEAFF | TGTGCCAGCTCACCGCTCGTTGGAGACACTGAAGCTTTCTTT
- | TRBJ1-5 | TRBV30 | - | CAWSQGSQPQHF | TGTGCCTGGAGTCAGGGATCTCAGCCCCAGCATTTT
- | TRBJ1-3 | TRBV7-6 | - | CASSPQTGHRNTIYF | TGTGCCAGCAGCCCCCAAACAGGACATAGAAACACCATATATTTT
- | TRBJ1-6 | TRBV13 | - | CASSLSGGWGNSPLHF | TGTGCCAGCAGCCTATCTGGGGGATGGGGAAATTCACCCCTCCACTTT
- | TRBJ1-4 | TRBV7-9 | - | CASSRQATNEKLFF | TGTGCCAGCAGCCGACAGGCAACTAATGAAAAACTGTTTTTT
TRBD2 | TRBJ2-7 | TRBV19 | - | CASSIGVSGGSGYEQYF | TGTGCCAGTAGTATAGGAGTCAGTGGCGGGAGTGGCTACGAGCAGTACTTC
- | TRBJ1-5 | TRBV7-2 | - | CASSLLRAGRNQPQHF | TGTGCCAGCAGCTTATTGAGGGCAGGACGCAATCAGCCCCAGCATTTT
TRBD1 | TRBJ1-5 | TRBV11-1 | - | CASSPGTGSNQPQHF | TGTGCCAGCAGCCCAGGGACAGGGAGCAATCAGCCCCAGCATTTT
- | TRBJ1-1 | TRBV6-5 | - | CASRVSEGGTEAFF | TGTGCCAGCAGAGTTTCAGAGGGGGGCACTGAAGCTTTCTTT
TRBD1 | TRBJ1-5 | TRBV11-2 | - | CASSLGSGQGNQPQHF | TGTGCCAGCAGCTTAGGTTCGGGACAGGGGAATCAGCCCCAGCATTTT
- | TRBJ1-4 | TRBV18 | - | CASSPRADENEKLFF | TGTGCCAGCTCACCACGGGCTGATGAAAATGAAAAACTGTTTTTT